This T cell receptor beta chain appears in the sequencing data of a study of blood T cell repertoires in COVID-19. Whole-study context: The cDNA or gDNA used as material had been derived from T cells, B-cell-depleted T cells, or PBMCs.

The CDR3 spans 12 residues. Germline V gene sequence: CDR1 SGHRS, CDR2 YFSETQ. V was cut by 5 bases and J by 12 bases, with 15 bases left in between. In the original processing: Reference gene primers were amplified, and this amplification served to estimate nucleated cell counts. Using immunoSEQ multiplex PCR, the repertoire was profiled, and TCRdb retains in-frame clones only, with some absent. For V, J and clone size, that table is used; D and trimming come from the DNA. The table records under 150,000 clones, 75% to 85% of them present only once. Sequenced material: peripheral blood. The chain combines TRBV5-1 with TRBJ2-1, with D unresolved. The sequence derives from a woman aged 80 or over with active or convalescent COVID-19. In nucleotides, the CDR3 is TGCGCCAGCAGTCTTACCCCAGGTTCGCAGTTCTTC. It specifies CASSLTPGSQFF.